Below, 22 T cell receptor beta chains from the same sample are listed, as sequenced in a study of blood T cell repertoires in COVID-19. Repertoires were generated with immunoSEQ multiplex PCR, while TCRdb's copy carries only in-frame clones and drops some. The table includes around 200,000 clones, 70% to 90% detected once. The sequenced sample consisted of peripheral blood. All receptors come from a human donor with active or convalescent COVID-19. The donor label of this sample is uncertain.

This sequence joins TRBV27 and TRBJ2-1; possibly TRBD2 for D (6 bases). This CDR3 has 15 amino acids. Trimming removed 3 bases from V and 8 bases from J, with 17 bases in between. Germline V gene data show CDR1 as MNHEY and CDR2 as SMNVEV (reference sequence). CDR3 sequence: CASSFIGETSDEQFF. For the CDR3, the DNA is TGTGCCAGCAGTTTCATTGGGGAGACTAGTGATGAGCAGTTCTTC.

The rearrangement uses TRBV11-2 and TRBJ2-1; 11 positions match TRBD2. Germline CDR1 reads SGHAT; CDR2 reads FQNNGV. Germline trimming cut 5 bases from V and 7 bases from J; bases unmatched to any gene: 10. This CDR3 is built from 16 residues. The CDR3 loop is CASSAELAGGRNEQFF. Written as DNA, the CDR3 is TGTGCCAGCAGCGCTGAGCTAGCGGGGGGAAGGAATGAGCAGTTCTTC.

CDR3 loop: CASSFLTYEQYF. The CDR3 nucleotides read TGTGCCAGCAGTTTTCTTACCTACGAGCAGTACTTC. J is TRBJ2-7 and V is TRBV12-3 or TRBV12-4; D ambiguous. Deletions cut 3 bases from V and 2 bases from J, with 5 bases between. The CDR3 loop spans 12 amino acids.

For the CDR3, the DNA is TGTGCCAGCAGCCAGGGCAGGGGCTTGAACACTGAAGCTTTCTTT. This sequence encodes CASSQGRGLNTEAFF. The chain employs TRBV6-6 and TRBJ1-1; possibly TRBD1 for D (6 bases). V gave up 6 bases and J gave up 0 bases, with 14 bases separating them. CDR1 is MNHNY, CDR2 SVGAGI, per germline (reference sequence). The CDR3 extends over 15 amino acids.

This clone appeared a single time. The chain employs TRBV28 and TRBJ1-2; a weak D match, TRBD1 (5 bases). Germline CDR1 and CDR2: MDHEN and SYDVKM. This CDR3 has 13 amino acids. V lost 10 bases, J lost 4 bases, and 16 bases lay in between. The CDR3 region has the DNA TGTGCCACTTGGGGCAGGTTGCCCTATGGCTACACCTTC. This encodes CATWGRLPYGYTF.

The chain combines TRBV7-2 with TRBJ1-1; maybe TRBD1 (5 bases). Germline loops: CDR1 SGHTA, CDR2 FQGNSA. The CDR3 consists of 15 residues. V was trimmed by 9 bases and J by 8 bases, leaving 25 bases between them. For the CDR3, the DNA is TGTGCCAGTAAGCAAGAGGGTTGGGGGGGGAACGAAGCTTTCTTT. It codes for CASKQEGWGGNEAFF.

The chain recombines TRBV7-3 with TRBJ2-3; perhaps TRBD2 as D (5 bases). The V gene's germline CDR1 is SGHTA and CDR2 FQGTGA. The germline V and J ends were trimmed by 4 bases and 2 bases, with 13 bases remaining between them. The CDR3 is made up of 15 amino acids. CDR3 coding DNA: TGTGCCAGCAGCTCCTCCGGGAACTACACAGATACGCAGTATTTT. Translating gives CASSSSGNYTDTQYF.

The CDR3 protein is CASSKPGGARTEAFF. The CDR3 coding sequence is TGTGCCAGCAGTAAACCGGGGGGGGCGCGGACTGAAGCTTTCTTT. The chain links TRBV25-1 to TRBJ1-1; weak D call: TRBD1 (6 bases). V was clipped by 5 bases and J by 5 bases, with 18 bases between them. This CDR3 is built from 15 residues. The germline CDR1 and CDR2 sequences are MGHDK and SYGVNS.

The CDR3 sequence is CAGSGQTYEQYF. CDR3 nucleotides: TGTGCCGGTTCGGGACAGACCTACGAGCAGTACTTC. The chain joins TRBV6-5 to TRBJ2-7; 7 bases are shared with TRBD1. V lost 11 bases and J lost 2; bases outside the gene matches: 6. This CDR3 is built from 12 residues. The germline V gene encodes CDR1 MNHEY and CDR2 SVGAGI.

The V call is TRBV7-9, the J call TRBJ1-3; D is unclear. The CDR3 covers 16 residues. Germline loops: CDR1 SEHNR, CDR2 FQNEAQ (reference sequence). Deletions cut 2 bases from V and 0 bases from J, with 11 bases between. The chain's CDR3 is CASSLLGPVSGNTIYF. CDR3 sequence (DNA): TGTGCCAGCAGCTTACTTGGGCCTGTCTCTGGAAACACCATATATTTT.

This rearrangement joins TRBV11-2 to TRBJ1-1; D is perhaps TRBD1 (5 bases). Germline CDR1 SGHAT, CDR2 FQNNGV. This CDR3 region has 13 residues. The V end lost 0 bases, the J end lost 10 bases, and 12 bases lay between the germline ends. The CDR3 protein is CASSLDPGRGAFF. DNA of the CDR3: TGTGCCAGCAGCTTAGATCCAGGAAGGGGAGCTTTCTTT.

The J gene is TRBJ2-7, the V gene TRBV12-5, with D maybe TRBD1 (5 bases). The V and J ends lost 6 bases and 2 bases respectively, with 17 bases between them. The CDR3 is made up of 15 amino acids. Germline V CDR1 and CDR2: LGHNT, FRNRAP. Here the CDR3 reads CASGGQGTRTYEQYF. In DNA, the CDR3 is TGTGCTAGTGGGGGTCAGGGAACCCGGACCTACGAGCAGTACTTC.

The rearrangement links TRBV29-1 to TRBJ1-5; D is possibly TRBD1 (5 bases). The CDR3 has 13 amino acids. V lost 4 bases and J lost 6, with 13 bases in between. Germline CDR1 SQVTM, CDR2 ANQGSEA. CDR3 region: CSVGLGASQPQHF. The CDR3, as DNA: TGCAGCGTTGGCCTAGGGGCGAGTCAGCCCCAGCATTTT.

The V call is TRBV3-1 (or the pseudogene TRBV3-2), the J call TRBJ1-2; D is uncertain. The CDR3 length is 15 residues. Germline CDR1 and CDR2: LGHDT and YNNKEL (reference sequence). The V end was cut by 0 bases, the J end by 4 bases, with 12 bases between. The DNA of the CDR3 is TGTGCCAGCAGCCAAGAGGCAGGTGGGCGCTATGGCTACACCTTC. Protein: CASSQEAGGRYGYTF.

The V gene is TRBV6-6, the J gene TRBJ2-1, with D perhaps TRBD1 (6 bases). The CDR3 is 15 residues long. Germline lookup yields CDR1 MNHNY and CDR2 SVGAGI (reference sequence). Trimming took 8 bases from V and 2 from J, leaving 16 bases between them. The CDR3: CASHSTGTPYNEQFF. CDR3 nucleotide sequence: TGTGCCAGCCACTCTACCGGGACACCCTACAATGAGCAGTTCTTC.

J is TRBJ2-5 and V is TRBV3-1 (or the pseudogene TRBV3-2); 8 nucleotides match TRBD1. J gave up 5 bases and V 2 bases, and 4 bases lay outside the gene matches. Germline loops: CDR1 LGHDT, CDR2 YNNKEL (reference sequence). The CDR3 consists of 14 residues. Here the CDR3 reads CASSQLQGDETQYF. Written as DNA, the CDR3 is TGTGCCAGCAGCCAACTACAGGGGGACGAGACCCAGTACTTC.

The chain is built from TRBV2 and TRBJ2-1; D is possibly TRBD1 (5 bases). The ends were cut back, 7 bases at V and 0 bases at J, with 7 bases in the middle. Germline values: CDR1 SNHLY, CDR2 FYNNEI. The length of the CDR3 is 13 residues. The CDR3 DNA sequence: TGTGCCAGCACGCAGGGCTCCTACAATGAGCAGTTCTTC. Its protein is CASTQGSYNEQFF.

The J gene is TRBJ1-3, the V gene TRBV2, with 11 bases fitting TRBD1. Germline V gene data show CDR1 as SNHLY and CDR2 as FYNNEI. V shed 6 bases and J 4 bases; nucleotides not matched to a gene: 5. This CDR3 region has 15 residues. The CDR3 loop reads CASSGRDRGGNTIYF. CDR3 nucleotides: TGTGCCAGCAGCGGCAGGGACAGGGGGGGAAACACCATATATTTT. Drawing the rest from reference TRBV2 and TRBJ1-3, the complete variable domain is EPEVTQTPSHQVTQMGQEVILRCVPISNHLYFYWYRQILGQKVEFLVSFYNNEISEKSEIFDDQFSVERPDGSNFTLKIRSTKLEDSAMYFCASSGRDRGGNTIYFGEGSWLTVV.

The chain uses TRBV28 and TRBJ2-7; D may be TRBD2 (6 bases). Trimming took off 5 bases at V and 3 bases at J, with 20 bases between the two ends. The CDR3 is 16 residues long. CDR1 and CDR2 (germline): MDHEN, SYDVKM. CDR3 residues: CASSPRDLGGGYEQYF. The DNA of the CDR3 is TGTGCCAGCAGTCCCCGCGACCTGGGGGGTGGCTACGAGCAGTACTTC.

V usage is TRBV3-1 (or the pseudogene TRBV3-2) and J usage is TRBJ1-6; D is possibly TRBD1 (5 bases). The CDR3 loop spans 16 amino acids. V lost 10 bases to trimming and J lost 7 bases, with 23 bases between them. CDR1 LGHDT and CDR2 YNNKEL come from the germline V gene (reference sequence). The CDR3 DNA reads as TGTGCCACCCAGGGAGGACCTAACTCAAACAATTCACCCCTCCACTTT. Its translation: CATQGGPNSNNSPLHF.

The rearrangement uses TRBV7-9 and TRBJ2-7; D perhaps matches TRBD2 (5 bases). Per germline, CDR1 SEHNR and CDR2 FQNEAQ (reference sequence). V was clipped by 0 bases and J by 6 bases, with 15 bases between them. The CDR3 spans 15 residues. CDR3: CASSLAGSQAGEQYF. In nucleotides, the CDR3 is TGTGCCAGCAGCTTAGCAGGGAGCCAGGCGGGCGAGCAGTACTTC. Full variable domain (remainder filled in from reference TRBV7-9 and TRBJ2-7): DTGVSQNPRHKITKRGQNVTFRCDPISEHNRLYWYRQTLGQGPEFLTYFQNEAQLEKSRLLSDRFSAERPKGSFSTLEIQRTEQGDSAMYLCASSLAGSQAGEQYFGPGTRLTVT.

V is TRBV5-4 and J is TRBJ2-5; D may be TRBD1 (5 bases). The CDR3 spans 14 residues. Trimming took 4 bases from V and 3 from J, leaving 13 bases between them. Germline values: CDR1 SGHNT, CDR2 YYREEE (reference sequence). The CDR3 DNA is TGTGCCAGCAGCCCCGACAGTTGGGAAGAGACCCAGTACTTC. It codes for CASSPDSWEETQYF.